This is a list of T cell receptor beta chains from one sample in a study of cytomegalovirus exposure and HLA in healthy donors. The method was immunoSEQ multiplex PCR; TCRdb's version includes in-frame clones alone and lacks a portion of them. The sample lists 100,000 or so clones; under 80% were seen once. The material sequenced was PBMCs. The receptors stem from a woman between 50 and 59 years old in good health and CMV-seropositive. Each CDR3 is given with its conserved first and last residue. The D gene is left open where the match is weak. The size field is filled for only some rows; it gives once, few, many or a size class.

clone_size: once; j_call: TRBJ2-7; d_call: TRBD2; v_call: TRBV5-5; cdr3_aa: CASSLAGGGPGYEQYF; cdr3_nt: TGTGCCAGCAGCTTGGCCGGCGGGGGGCCGGGCTACGAGCAGTACTTC
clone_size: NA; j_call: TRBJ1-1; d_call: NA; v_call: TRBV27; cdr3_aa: CASGFGTANTEAFF; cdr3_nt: TGTGCCAGCGGATTCGGGACTGCGAACACTGAAGCTTTCTTT
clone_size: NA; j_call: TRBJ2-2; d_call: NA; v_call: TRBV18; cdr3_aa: CASSWTAVNANTGELFF; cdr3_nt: TGTGCCAGCTCATGGACTGCAGTCAACGCGAACACCGGGGAGCTGTTTTTT
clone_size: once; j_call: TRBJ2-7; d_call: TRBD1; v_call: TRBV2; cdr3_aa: CASSSGTGNNEQYF; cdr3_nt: TGTGCCAGCAGTTCCGGGACAGGGAACAACGAGCAGTACTTC
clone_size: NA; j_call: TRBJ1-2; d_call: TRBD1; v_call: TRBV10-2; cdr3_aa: CASSETRTGSYGYTF; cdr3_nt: TGCGCCAGCAGTGAGACAAGGACAGGGTCCTATGGCTACACCTTC
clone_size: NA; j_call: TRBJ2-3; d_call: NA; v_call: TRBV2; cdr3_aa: CASSEQQSFTDTQYF; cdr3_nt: TGTGCCAGCAGTGAGCAACAGTCGTTCACAGATACGCAGTATTTT
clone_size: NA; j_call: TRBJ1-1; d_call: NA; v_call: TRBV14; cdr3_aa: CASSHSWRGTEAFF; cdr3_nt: TGTGCCAGCAGCCACTCTTGGCGGGGGACTGAAGCTTTCTTT
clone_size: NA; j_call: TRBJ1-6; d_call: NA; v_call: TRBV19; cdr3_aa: CASSEQGSYNSPLHF; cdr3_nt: TGTGCCAGTAGTGAGCAGGGCTCCTATAATTCACCCCTCCACTTT
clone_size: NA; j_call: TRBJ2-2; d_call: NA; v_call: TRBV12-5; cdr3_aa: CASEDGGRGTGELFF; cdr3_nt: TGTGCTAGTGAGGATGGAGGGCGCGGGACCGGGGAGCTGTTTTTT
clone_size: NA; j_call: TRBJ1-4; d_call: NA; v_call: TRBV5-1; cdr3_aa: CASSLGSVNEKLFF; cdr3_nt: TGCGCCAGCAGCCTTGGTTCGGTAAATGAAAAACTGTTTTTT
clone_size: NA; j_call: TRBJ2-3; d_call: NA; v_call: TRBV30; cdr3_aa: CAWTRRTRDTDTQYF; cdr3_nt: TGTGCCTGGACTAGGCGGACCCGGGATACAGATACGCAGTATTTT
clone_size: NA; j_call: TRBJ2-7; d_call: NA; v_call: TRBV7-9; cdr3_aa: CASTDLAGSSYEQYF; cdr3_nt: TGTGCCAGCACCGACTTGGCCGGGAGCTCCTACGAGCAGTACTTC
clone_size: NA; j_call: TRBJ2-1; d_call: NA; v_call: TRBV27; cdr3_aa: CASTSDAGRPNEQFF; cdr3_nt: TGTGCCAGCACCTCGGACGCGGGACGACCAAATGAGCAGTTCTTC
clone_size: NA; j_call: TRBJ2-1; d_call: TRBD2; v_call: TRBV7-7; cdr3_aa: CASSPGTSGLNEQFF; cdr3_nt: TGTGCTAGCAGCCCCGGGACTAGCGGGCTAAATGAGCAGTTCTTC
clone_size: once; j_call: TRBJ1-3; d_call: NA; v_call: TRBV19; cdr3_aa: CASSTSGNSGNTIYF; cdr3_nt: TGTGCCAGTAGTACTTCCGGGAACTCTGGAAACACCATATATTTT
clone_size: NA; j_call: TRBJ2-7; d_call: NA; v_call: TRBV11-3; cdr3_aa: CASSSKTGYEQYF; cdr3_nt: TGTGCCAGCAGCTCCAAGACAGGCTACGAGCAGTACTTC
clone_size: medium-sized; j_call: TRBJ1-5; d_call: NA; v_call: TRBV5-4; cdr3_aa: CASSAGGDRNQPQHF; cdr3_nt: TGTGCCAGCAGCGCGGGAGGAGATCGGAATCAGCCCCAGCATTTT
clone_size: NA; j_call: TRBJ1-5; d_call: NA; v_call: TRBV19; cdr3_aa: CASSTTVSNQPQHF; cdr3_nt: TGTGCCAGTAGTACGACAGTTAGCAATCAGCCCCAGCATTTT
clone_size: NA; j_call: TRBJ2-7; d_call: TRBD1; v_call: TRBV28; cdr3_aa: CASSLIGTAKSSYEQYF; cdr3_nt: TGTGCCAGCAGTTTAATTGGGACAGCAAAAAGCTCCTACGAGCAGTACTTC
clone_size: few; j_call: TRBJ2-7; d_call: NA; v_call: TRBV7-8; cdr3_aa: CASSLVLASSYEQYF; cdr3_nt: TGTGCCAGCAGCTTAGTATTAGCGAGCTCCTACGAGCAGTACTTC
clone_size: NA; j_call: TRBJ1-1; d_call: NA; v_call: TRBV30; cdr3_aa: CAWSTTGWTEAFF; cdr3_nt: TGTGCCTGGAGTACGACAGGTTGGACTGAAGCTTTCTTT
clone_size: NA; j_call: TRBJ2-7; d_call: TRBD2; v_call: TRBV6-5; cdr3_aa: CATSGRGGYEQYF; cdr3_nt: TGTGCCACCTCCGGCCGGGGGGGATACGAGCAGTACTTC
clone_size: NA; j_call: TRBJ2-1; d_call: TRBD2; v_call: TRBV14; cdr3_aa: CASSQVFPSGSDEQFF; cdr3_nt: TGTGCCAGCAGCCAAGTTTTTCCTAGCGGGAGCGATGAGCAGTTCTTC
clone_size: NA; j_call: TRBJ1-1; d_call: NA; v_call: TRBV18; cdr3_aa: CASSPRGGDSTEAFF; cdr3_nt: TGTGCCAGCTCACCACGGGGGGGGGATAGCACTGAAGCTTTCTTT
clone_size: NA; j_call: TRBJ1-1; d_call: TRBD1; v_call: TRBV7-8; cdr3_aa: CASSPRQGVYTEAFF; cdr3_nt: TGTGCCAGCAGCCCGCGACAGGGAGTGTACACTGAAGCTTTCTTT
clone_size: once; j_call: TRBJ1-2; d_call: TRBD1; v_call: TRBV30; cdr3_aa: CAWSFSGGGYTF; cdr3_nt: TGTGCCTGGAGTTTTTCAGGGGGTGGCTACACCTTC
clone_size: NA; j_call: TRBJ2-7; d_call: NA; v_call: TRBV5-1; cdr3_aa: CASSFRIRDEQYF; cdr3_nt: TGCGCCAGCAGCTTCCGGATTCGGGACGAGCAGTACTTC
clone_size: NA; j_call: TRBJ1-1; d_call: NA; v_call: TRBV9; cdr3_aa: CASSVEGGEITEAFF; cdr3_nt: TGTGCCAGCAGCGTAGAGGGCGGGGAGATCACTGAAGCTTTCTTT
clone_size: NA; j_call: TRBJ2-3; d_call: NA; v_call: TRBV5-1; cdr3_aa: CASSGTSSDTQYF; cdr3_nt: TGCGCCAGCAGCGGAACTAGTTCGGATACGCAGTATTTT
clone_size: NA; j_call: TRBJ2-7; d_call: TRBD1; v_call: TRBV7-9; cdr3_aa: CASSYTGTGFYEQYF; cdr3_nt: TGTGCCAGCAGTTACACCGGGACAGGGTTCTACGAGCAGTACTTC
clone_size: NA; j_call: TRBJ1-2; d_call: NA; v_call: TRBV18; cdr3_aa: CASSTPGRSGYTF; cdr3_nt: TGTGCCAGCTCAACACCCGGGAGGTCTGGCTACACCTTC
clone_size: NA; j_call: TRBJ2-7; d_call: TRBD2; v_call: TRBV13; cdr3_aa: CASSRPGGRAPYEQYF; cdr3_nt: TGTGCCAGCAGCCGTCCCGGCGGGAGAGCCCCCTACGAGCAGTACTTC
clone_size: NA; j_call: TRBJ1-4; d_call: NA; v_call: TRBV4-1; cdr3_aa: CASSQGSLGDEKLFF; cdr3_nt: TGCGCCAGCAGCCAAGGTTCCCTAGGAGACGAAAAACTGTTTTTT
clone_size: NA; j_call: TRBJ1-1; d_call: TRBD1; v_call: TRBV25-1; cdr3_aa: CASSEYGTGGTEAFF; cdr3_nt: TGTGCCAGCAGTGAATACGGGACAGGGGGAACTGAAGCTTTCTTT
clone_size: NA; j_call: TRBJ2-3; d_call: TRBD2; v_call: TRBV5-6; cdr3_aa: CASSREGPTDTQYF; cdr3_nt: TGTGCCAGCAGCCGGGAGGGACCTACAGATACGCAGTATTTT
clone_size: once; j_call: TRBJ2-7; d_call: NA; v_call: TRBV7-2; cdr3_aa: CASSSPPYEQYF; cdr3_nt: TGTGCCAGCAGCTCTCCTCCCTACGAGCAGTACTTC
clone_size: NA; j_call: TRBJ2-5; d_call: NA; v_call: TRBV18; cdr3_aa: CASSPRRLGGETQYF; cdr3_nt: TGTGCCAGCTCACCACGAAGGCTAGGAGGAGAGACCCAGTACTTC